The 9 T cell receptor beta chains below all came from one sample that was sequenced in a study of T cell clones after liver transplantation. Here immunoSEQ multiplex PCR was the method, and the copy in TCRdb shows in-frame clones only, minus some. The sample carries over 90,000 clones, about 80% recorded once. Sequences were derived from CD4+ T cells from blood, sampled roughly 50 months after liver transplant. These receptor sequences come from a human patient who received a liver transplant. Part of the T cell pool may stem from the graft donor.

The J gene is TRBJ2-2, the V gene TRBV27, with 10 bases matching TRBD1. Germline assignment: CDR1 MNHEY and CDR2 SMNVEV (reference sequence). Trimming cost V 0 bases and J 5 bases; bases outside gene matches: 3. The CDR3 runs 16 residues. The CDR3 loop reads CASSLSDRGRTGELFF. The CDR3 coding sequence is TGTGCCAGCAGTTTATCGGACAGGGGGAGAACCGGGGAGCTGTTTTTT.

This clone was seen once. The rearrangement joins TRBV7-3 to TRBJ2-3; 7 bases map to TRBD1. This CDR3 is built from 19 residues. The germline V gene encodes CDR1 SGHTA and CDR2 FQGTGA. Unmatched junction bases numbered 20, after V lost 5 bases and J lost 3 bases. CDR3 protein: CASSLYPTGNRIGTDTQYF. DNA for the CDR3: TGTGCCAGCAGCCTCTATCCGACAGGGAATCGCATCGGAACAGATACGCAGTATTTT.

This clone appeared a single time. The chain joins TRBV7-9 to TRBJ1-1; TRBD1 matches 7 bases. V trimming: 8 bases; J trimming: 0 bases; junction bases outside the gene matches: 6. The CDR3 consists of 14 residues. Looked up from germline, CDR1 is SEHNR and CDR2 is FQNEAQ (reference sequence). This CDR3 is CASSQGGMNTEAFF. Written as DNA, the CDR3 is TGTGCCAGCTCCCAGGGGGGAATGAACACTGAAGCTTTCTTT.

The chain combines TRBV4-2 with TRBJ2-7; the D gene is possibly TRBD1 (6 bases). The length of the CDR3 is 20 residues. V shed 1 base and J shed 5 bases, with 30 bases lying between them. Germline CDR1 LGHNA, CDR2 YNFKEQ. The CDR3, as DNA: TGTGCCAGCAGCCAAGGCTGGCCCCCAGCAGTTCAGGGGATAAAGAACGAGCAGTACTTC. It encodes CASSQGWPPAVQGIKNEQYF.

The rearrangement joins TRBV29-1 to TRBJ2-7, with D unresolved. The CDR3 is 13 amino acids. V lost 4 bases to trimming and J lost 1 base, with 11 bases between them. The germline gives CDR1 SQVTM, CDR2 ANQGSEA. CDR3 in DNA: TGCAGCGTTGGATGGCACGGTTCCTACGAGCAGTACTTC. It encodes CSVGWHGSYEQYF.

This clone showed up just once. The chain joins TRBV6-5 to TRBJ2-7; TRBD1 matches 8 bases. The ends lost 4 bases at V and 0 bases at J; junction bases unmatched: 5. CDR3 size: 15 residues. The germline gives CDR1 MNHEY, CDR2 SVGAGI. In nucleotides, the CDR3 is TGTGCCAGCAGTTCACGGGGACAGGCCTCCTACGAGCAGTACTTC. Translated: CASSSRGQASYEQYF.

The J gene is TRBJ2-7, the V gene TRBV6-1; D is unclear. Trimming left V 11 bases short and J 4 bases short, with 15 bases between. The CDR3 sequence is 12 residues long. Germline V CDR1 and CDR2: MNHNS, SASEGT. CDR3 DNA sequence: TGTGCCGGAAGTCGTAACCGTTACGAGCAGTACTTC. Translation gives CAGSRNRYEQYF.

In its sample, this clone was seen many times. CDR3 coding DNA: TGTGCCAGCTCCCTGACAGACGCCTCTGGAAACACCATATATTTT. Translating gives CASSLTDASGNTIYF. The rearrangement links TRBV11-1 to TRBJ1-3; D possibly corresponds to TRBD1 (5 bases). Trimming left V 8 bases short and J 0 bases short, with 14 bases between. The CDR3 has 15 residues. CDR1 and CDR2 (germline): SGHAT, FQDESV (reference sequence).

V gene TRBV7-8 combines with J gene TRBJ1-3; the match to TRBD1 covers 8 bases. The CDR3 spans 16 residues. Germline trimming cut 5 bases from V and 3 bases from J; bases unmatched to any gene: 9. Per the germline V gene, CDR1 is SGHVS and CDR2 is FQNEAQ. CDR3 in DNA: TGTGCCAGCAGCCCCCGGGACAGGTCAAATGGAAACACCATATATTTT. Translating it yields CASSPRDRSNGNTIYF.